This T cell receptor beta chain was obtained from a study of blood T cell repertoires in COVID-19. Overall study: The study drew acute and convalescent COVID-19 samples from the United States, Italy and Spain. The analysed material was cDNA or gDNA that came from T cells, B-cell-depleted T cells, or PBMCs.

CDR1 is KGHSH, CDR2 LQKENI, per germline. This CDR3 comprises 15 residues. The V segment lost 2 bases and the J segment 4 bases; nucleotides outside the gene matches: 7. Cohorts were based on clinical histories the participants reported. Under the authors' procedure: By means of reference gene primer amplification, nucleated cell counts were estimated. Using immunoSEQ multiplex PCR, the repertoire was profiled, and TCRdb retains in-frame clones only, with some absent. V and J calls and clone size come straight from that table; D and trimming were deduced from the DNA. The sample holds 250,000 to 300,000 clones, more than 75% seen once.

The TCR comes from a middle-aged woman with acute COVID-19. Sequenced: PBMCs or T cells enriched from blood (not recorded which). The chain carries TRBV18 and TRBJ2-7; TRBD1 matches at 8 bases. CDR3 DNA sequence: TGTGCCAGCTCACCAGGACAGGGTGGGCGTTACGAGCAGTACTTC. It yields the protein CASSPGQGGRYEQYF. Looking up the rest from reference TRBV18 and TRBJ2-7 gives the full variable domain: NAGVMQNPRHLVRRRGQEARLRCSPMKGHSHVYWYRQLPEEGLKFMVYLQKENIIDESGMPKERFSAEFPKEGPSILRIQQVVRGDSAAYFCASSPGQGGRYEQYFGPGTRLTVT.